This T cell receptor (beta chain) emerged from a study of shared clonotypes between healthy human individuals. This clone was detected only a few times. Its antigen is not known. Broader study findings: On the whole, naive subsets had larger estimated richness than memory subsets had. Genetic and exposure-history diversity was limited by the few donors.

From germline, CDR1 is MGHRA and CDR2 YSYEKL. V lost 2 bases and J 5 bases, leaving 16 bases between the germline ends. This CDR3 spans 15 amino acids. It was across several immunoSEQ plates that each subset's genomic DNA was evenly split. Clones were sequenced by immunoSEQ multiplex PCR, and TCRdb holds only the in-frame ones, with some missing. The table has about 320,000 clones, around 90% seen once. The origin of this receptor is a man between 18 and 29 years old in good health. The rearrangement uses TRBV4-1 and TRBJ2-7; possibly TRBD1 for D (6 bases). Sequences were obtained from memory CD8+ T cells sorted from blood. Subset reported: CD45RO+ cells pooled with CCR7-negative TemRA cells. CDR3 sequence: CASSQPGTYGNEQYF. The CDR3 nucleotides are TGCGCCAGCAGCCAACCCGGGACATACGGCAACGAGCAGTACTTC.